This T cell receptor (beta chain) was sequenced for a study of T cells in Graves' hyperthyroidism and ophthalmopathy. TCR beta CDR3 regions were amplified from RNA transcripts. The HTBI primer set drove a first-round RT-PCR of the TCR CDR3. TCRdb ran MiXCR on the multiplex PCR reads and lists one entry per CDR3 protein. The sample yields approximately 480,000 distinct CDR3 sequences, about a fifth seen once. The germline CDR1 and CDR2 sequences are SGHRS and YFSETQ. Trimming took 6 bases from V and 1 from J, leaving 7 bases between them. The CDR3 consists of 13 residues. This sequence was found in a man aged 18-30 years with Graves' hyperthyroidism. The chain couples TRBV5-1 to TRBJ2-2; D possibly uses TRBD1 or TRBD2 (5 bases each). Sequenced: blood. Written as DNA, the CDR3 is TGCGCCAGCAATGGGGGGAACACCGGGGAGCTGTTTTTT. This codes for CASNGGNTGELFF.